This T cell receptor beta chain appears in the sequencing data of a study of Ad26.COV2.S vaccination and SARS-CoV-2 variants. Sequenced by immunoSEQ multiplex PCR; TCRdb stores in-frame clones only, minus some. The sample yields about 390,000 clones, roughly nine tenths seen once. Treatment indicated: roughly 20 received Ad26.COV2.S at low or high dose, single or two shots; roughly five received placebo; per-sample allocation not given. Repertoires come from day 63 after the first vaccine or placebo injection. Trimming took 3 bases from V and 3 from J, leaving 9 bases between them. CDR3 length: 13 residues. From germline, CDR1 is KGHSH and CDR2 LQKENI.

This material consisted of peripheral blood, taken in a trial of Ad26.COV2.S vaccine versus placebo. This sequence joins TRBV18 and TRBJ2-7; no firm D call. The receptor comes from a person between 18 and 65 years old who received the Ad26.COV2.S COVID-19 vaccine or a placebo. CDR3 sequence (DNA): TGTGCCAGCTCACCTGGGCAAGACTACGAGCAGTACTTC. Translation: CASSPGQDYEQYF.